This TCR beta chain stems from a study of blood T cell repertoires in COVID-19. Study details: Samples of COVID-19 (acute and convalescent) were obtained from the United States, Italy and Spain. T cells, B-cell-depleted T cells, or PBMCs provided the cDNA or gDNA that served as material.

Authors' processing steps: Reference gene primer amplification yielded estimated nucleated cell counts. The repertoire was sequenced with immunoSEQ multiplex PCR; TCRdb's copy has only in-frame clones and lacks some. V, J and clone size reflect that table, while D and trimming were determined from the DNA. Of some 100,000 clones listed, 84% are singletons. The germline V and J ends were trimmed by 1 base and 3 bases, with 12 bases remaining between them. This CDR3 comprises 16 residues. Germline-derived CDR1 and CDR2 are SEHNR and FQNEAQ (reference sequence). The TCR comes from a woman between 45 and 60 years old with acute or convalescent COVID-19. This rearrangement joins TRBV7-9 to TRBJ1-4, with a weak D call TRBD1 (6 bases). What was sequenced was peripheral blood. The CDR3 loop is CASSLGGPGANEKLFF. The CDR3 coding sequence is TGTGCCAGCAGCTTAGGGGGACCAGGGGCTAATGAAAAACTGTTTTTT.